This T cell receptor beta chain stems from a study of T cells in localized non-small cell lung cancer. Notes on the study in general: Tumor samples were not multi-region, leaving intratumor heterogeneity unexcluded. Greater T cell density in blood accompanied longer overall survival. Of the tissues analyzed, uninvolved adjacent lung showed maximal T cell clonality, greater than tumor.

Profiling relied on immunoSEQ multiplex PCR, and the TCRdb table lists in-frame clones only, not all of them. The data show 950 to 1,200 clones, about 33% seen once. CDR1 SGHNT and CDR2 YENEEA come from the germline V gene. Trimming removed 4 bases at V and 6 bases at J, with 25 bases between. This CDR3 spans 17 amino acids. This clone is termed medium-sized. Its matching antigen is unknown. Specimen: normal lung tissue next to the tumor, collected before any cancer treatment. This chain links TRBV11-3 with TRBJ2-7; possibly TRBD2 for D (7 bases). This receptor was obtained from a female donor older than 55 with stage I lung adenocarcinoma. For the CDR3, the DNA is TGTGCCAGCAGCTGGGCCCATCTGGCGGGGGCTGCTGTCGAGCAGTACTTC. Its protein product is CASSWAHLAGAAVEQYF.